The following is a TCR beta chain sequence with its context. Germline assignment: CDR1 MNHEY and CDR2 SMNVEV (reference sequence). With 8 bases clipped from V and 1 base from J, the junction kept 11 bases outside the gene matches. This CDR3 region has 17 residues. The data originate from a study of patients and donors after allogeneic stem cell transplantation. TCRdb redid the calling of the RT-PCR reads with MiXCR, one entry per CDR3 protein. The repertoire holds 400,000 to 450,000 distinct CDR3 sequences, approximately 16% seen once, with over 6% in the top ten. The source of this sequence is a human donor who was either an allogeneic HSCT recipient or a stem cell or donor lymphocyte infusion donor (not recorded which). It is not recorded whose cells these are; they may come from a transplant donor. This chain uses TRBV27 with TRBJ1-6; 7 nucleotides agree with TRBD1. The sample comprised blood, either unsorted or a sorted T cell fraction (not recorded which). The CDR3 sequence is CASGHRGLRSYNSPLHF. CDR3 in DNA: TGTGCCAGCGGTCACAGGGGTTTACGATCCTATAATTCACCCCTCCACTTT.